These T cell receptor beta chains were read from a single sample in a study of blood T cell repertoires in COVID-19. This table comes from immunoSEQ multiplex PCR, and its TCRdb copy is limited to in-frame clones, with some not included. The sample consists of around 290,000 clones, roughly 90% of them appearing once. The source material was peripheral blood. The receptors here all came from a woman in her twenties or thirties with COVID-19, enrolled during active disease. The conserved cysteine and the conserved F or W are not part of the CDR3 here. The D gene is left open where the match is weak.

d_call j_call v_call cdr3_aa
TRBD1 TRBJ1-3 TRBV19 ASSLGQPANTIY
NA TRBJ1-5 TRBV3-1/TRBV3-2 ASSFGGHQPQH
NA TRBJ1-2 TRBV28 AIGRGGYT
TRBD1 TRBJ2-3 TRBV6-5 ASSSAGGPTTDTQY
NA TRBJ1-1 TRBV29-1 SGETGFTEAF
NA TRBJ1-2 TRBV5-4 ASSSETGPYYT
NA TRBJ1-1 TRBV18 ASLLGVGTEAF
NA TRBJ1-5 TRBV10-1 ASQREGGSYHQPQH
NA TRBJ2-1 TRBV3-1/TRBV3-2 ASSQDPLSYNEQF
TRBD2 TRBJ2-1 TRBV5-6 ASSFAGTSGENEQF
NA TRBJ2-1 TRBV7-9 ASSVATSRYDEQF
TRBD2 TRBJ2-5 TRBV7-8 ASSKGRTSGRRETQY
TRBD1 TRBJ1-4 TRBV27 ASSLSSQGIGEKLF
TRBD1 TRBJ2-7 TRBV4-1 ASSQPGQRIYGQY
NA TRBJ2-7 TRBV27 ASRKREVSYEQY
TRBD2 TRBJ2-1 TRBV24-1 ATRQGSGGEQF
TRBD2 TRBJ2-2 TRBV15 ATSRDLASGTVAGELF
TRBD1 TRBJ1-5 TRBV28 ASTSGQGRGNQPQH
TRBD1 TRBJ1-1 TRBV6-5 ASSNRGLNTEAF
NA TRBJ2-2 TRBV2 ASSGQADLFTNTGELF
TRBD1 TRBJ2-5 TRBV19 ASSLQGAGTQY
NA TRBJ1-4 TRBV6-4 ASSVQPGEKLF
NA TRBJ2-4 TRBV27 ASSPEQGAKNIQY
TRBD1 TRBJ2-7 TRBV19 ASAAGGGYEQY
NA TRBJ1-1 TRBV6-2/TRBV6-3 ASSWLQGRTEAF
NA TRBJ1-2 TRBV10-2 ATNQDGEQGYT
NA TRBJ2-7 TRBV10-1 ASSESLGSYEQY
NA TRBJ1-1 TRBV5-1 ASSSTQGGTEAF
NA TRBJ1-6 TRBV11-2 ASSLGNSPLH
NA TRBJ1-2 TRBV3-1/TRBV3-2 ASSQAENYGYT
NA TRBJ2-1 TRBV5-5 ASSEFNEQF
TRBD2 TRBJ2-1 TRBV27 ASSSLSAVGTSARRGDEQF
TRBD2 TRBJ2-5 TRBV2 ASSRDYQETQY